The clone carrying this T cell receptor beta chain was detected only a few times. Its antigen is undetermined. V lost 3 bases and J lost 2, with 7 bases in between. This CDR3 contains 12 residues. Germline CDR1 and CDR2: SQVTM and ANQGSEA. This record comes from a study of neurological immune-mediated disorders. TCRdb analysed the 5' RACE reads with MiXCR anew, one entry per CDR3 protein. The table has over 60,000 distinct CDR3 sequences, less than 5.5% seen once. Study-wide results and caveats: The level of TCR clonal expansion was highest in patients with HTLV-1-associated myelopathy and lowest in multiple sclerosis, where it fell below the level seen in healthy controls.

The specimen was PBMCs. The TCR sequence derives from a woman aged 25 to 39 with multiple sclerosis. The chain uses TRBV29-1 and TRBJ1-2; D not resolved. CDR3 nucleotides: TGCAGCGTTGAGGACGGCAACTATGGCTACACCTTC. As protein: CSVEDGNYGYTF.